What follows is one T cell receptor beta chain and its context. Its specific antigen is unknown. Base-call qualities are not available, and no considerably larger clone is one nucleotide away. Peripheral blood CD8+ and CD4+ T cells from healthy donors, Susac syndrome patients and multiple sclerosis patients were profiled by high-throughput TCR beta sequencing. The multiple sclerosis controls were treatment-naive patients who had stable or active relapsing-remitting disease and met the revised McDonald criteria. Bulk CD8+ and CD4+ T cells were purified magnetically by negative isolation, whereas CD8+ TEMRA cells were enriched by FACS. Blood was drawn into EDTA tubes, processed within 24 hours, and PBMCs were isolated by density gradient centrifugation. PBMCs intended for TCR sequencing were frozen in liquid nitrogen and were later thawed in a 37 degrees C water bath. The sorted or isolated CD4+, CD8+ and CD8+ TEMRA cells reached a purity of at least 90%.

The data originate from a study of CD8 T cells in Susac syndrome (dated by TCRdb to 2018 to 2020). For the study in its entirety: Whether CD8+ T cell activation and differentiation in Susac syndrome was antigen driven was tested using repertoire sequencing. Clonality of the CD8+ T cell repertoire was compared between about a dozen healthy donors, about 14 Susac syndrome patients and around 16 multiple sclerosis patients. The paper as a whole reports these results and caveats: The TCR sequencing and HLA analysis was acknowledged to have included a relatively small number of individuals.

RNA was extracted using the RNeasy kit, and roughly 0.5 to 1 microgram was reverse transcribed with random hexamers. TCR beta CDR3 regions were amplified with the immunoSEQ multiplex PCR assay covering 54 Vbeta and 13 Jbeta segments. PCR amplification bias was corrected using a synthetic template baseline for primer optimization and computational correction. The authors' pipeline ran thus. Reads were annotated to V, D and J genes according to IMGT and were analyzed with immunoSEQ Analyzer, with only productive sequences retained. To calculate clonality, Shannon entropy was normalized by log2 of the number of productive unique sequences and then subtracted from one. For each patient and control, public and private clones were evaluated among the 100 most prevalent clones. Susac-specific clones were defined as absent from healthy and MS cohorts, 850 to 1,300 published viral clones and other ImmuneACCESS disease sequences. TCRdb reworked the public reads: Q25 trimming with fastp, MiXCR clone assembly, productive beta chains retained. Every entry covers one CDR3 protein and lists the most common genes and DNA from its rows. TCRdb's processing, not the authors', yielded these V and J calls. The sample includes 250,000 to 300,000 distinct CDR3 sequences, with around 89% observed a single time. The top ten constitute roughly 0.17% of the sample.

Including cysteine and phenylalanine, the CDR3 has 17 amino acids. This entry keeps only the CDR3 DNA: 51 bases, framed from base 1. As encoded in the germline V gene (reference sequence), CDR1 is SEHNR while CDR2 is FQNEAQ. For this chain, trimming is 1 base at the V end and 3 bases at the J end, and the number of junction bases without a gene match is 5. Sequencing was carried out using CD8+ T cells from PBMCs. The rearranged segments are TRBV7-9 and TRBJ2-1; TRBD2 fits 11 bases in the junction. The TCR sequence derives from a human donor with multiple sclerosis. The CDR3 amino acid sequence is: CASSLDRGTSGYNEQFF. The DNA sequence reads TGTGCCAGCAGCTTAGACCGGGGGACTAGCGGCTACAATGAGCAGTTCTTC.